This TCR beta chain came from a study of T cell clonality in common variable immunodeficiency. Study results and limitations: Compared with controls, CVID subjects had fewer shared TCRbeta clones. Repertoire-complication correlations in CVID were limited by patient heterogeneity. What drives increased CVID clonality needs T cell subpopulation sequencing.

The data were produced by immunoSEQ multiplex PCR, yet TCRdb's version contains in-frame clones alone and is incomplete. Altogether tens of thousands of clones were found in the sample, and no singletons occur. This clone was detected ten times or more. Its antigen is undetermined. This receptor was obtained from a person aged 18 to 75 in good health. The sample consisted of peripheral blood mononuclear cells.

CDR3 loop: CASSLGSTGQETQYF. CDR3 bases read: TGTGCCAGCTCACTAGGGTCGACAGGGCAAGAGACC. The chain employs TRBV18 and TRBJ2-5, with 7 nucleotides matching TRBD1. The read halts 3 residues ahead of the CDR3 end, with the missing end drawn from the germline J gene. Unmatched junction bases numbered 7, after V lost 4 bases and J lost 2 bases. The CDR3 totals 15 residues. Germline values: CDR1 KGHSH, CDR2 LQKENI. Complete variable domain (other parts from reference TRBV18 and TRBJ2-5): NAGVMQNPRHLVRRRGQEARLRCSPMKGHSHVYWYRQLPEEGLKFMVYLQKENIIDESGMPKERFSAEFPKEGPSILRIQQVVRGDSAAYFCASSLGSTGQETQYFGPGTRLLVL.